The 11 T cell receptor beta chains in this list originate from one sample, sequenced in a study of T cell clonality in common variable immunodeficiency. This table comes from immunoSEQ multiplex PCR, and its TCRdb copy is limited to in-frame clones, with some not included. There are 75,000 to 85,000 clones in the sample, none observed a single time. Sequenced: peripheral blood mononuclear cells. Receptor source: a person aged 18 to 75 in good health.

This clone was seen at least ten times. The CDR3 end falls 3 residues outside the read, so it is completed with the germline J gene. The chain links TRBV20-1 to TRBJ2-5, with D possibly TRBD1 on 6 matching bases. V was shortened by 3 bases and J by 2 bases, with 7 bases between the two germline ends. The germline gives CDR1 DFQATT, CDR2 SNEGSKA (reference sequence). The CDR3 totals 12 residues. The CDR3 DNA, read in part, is TGCAGTGCTAGCGGACAGCAAGAGACC. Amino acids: CSASGQQET. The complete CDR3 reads CSASGQQETQYF.

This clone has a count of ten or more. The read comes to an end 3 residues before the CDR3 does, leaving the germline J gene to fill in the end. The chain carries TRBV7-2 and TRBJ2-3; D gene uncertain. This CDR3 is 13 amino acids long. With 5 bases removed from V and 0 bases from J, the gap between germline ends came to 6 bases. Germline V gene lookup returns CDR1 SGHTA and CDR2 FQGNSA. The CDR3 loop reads CASSVISTDTQYF. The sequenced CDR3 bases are TGTGCCAGCAGCGTCATTAGCACAGATACG.

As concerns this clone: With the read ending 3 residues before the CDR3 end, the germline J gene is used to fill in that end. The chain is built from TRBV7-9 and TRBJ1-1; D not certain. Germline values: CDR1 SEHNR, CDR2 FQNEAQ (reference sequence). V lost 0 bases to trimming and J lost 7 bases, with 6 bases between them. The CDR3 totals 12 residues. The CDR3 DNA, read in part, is TGTGCCAGCAGCTTAGCAGGCCTTGAA. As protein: CASSLAGLE. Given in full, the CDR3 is CASSLAGLEAFF.

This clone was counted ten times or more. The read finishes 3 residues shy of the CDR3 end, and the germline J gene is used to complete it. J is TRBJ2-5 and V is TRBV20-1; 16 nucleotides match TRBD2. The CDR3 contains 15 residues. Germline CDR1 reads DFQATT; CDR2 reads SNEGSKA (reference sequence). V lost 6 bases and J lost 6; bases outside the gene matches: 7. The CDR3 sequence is CSAPGTSGRAQTQYF. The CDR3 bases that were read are TGCAGTGCCCCCGGGACTAGCGGGAGGGCCCAGACC.

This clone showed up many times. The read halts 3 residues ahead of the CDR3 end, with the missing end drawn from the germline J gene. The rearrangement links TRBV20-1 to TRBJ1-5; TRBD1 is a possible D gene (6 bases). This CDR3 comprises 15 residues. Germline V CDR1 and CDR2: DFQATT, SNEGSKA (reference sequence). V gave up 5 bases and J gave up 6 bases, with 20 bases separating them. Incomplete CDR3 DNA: TGCAGTGCTCAATGGGGGCAGGGGTCTGTTCAGCCC. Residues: CSAQWGQGSVQP. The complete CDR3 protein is CSAQWGQGSVQPQHF.

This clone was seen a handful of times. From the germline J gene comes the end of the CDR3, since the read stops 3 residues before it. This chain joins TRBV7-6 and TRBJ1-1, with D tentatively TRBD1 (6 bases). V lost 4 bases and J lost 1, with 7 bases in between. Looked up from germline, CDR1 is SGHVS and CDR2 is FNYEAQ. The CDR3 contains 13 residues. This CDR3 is CASSSGANTEAFF. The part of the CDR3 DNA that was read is TGTGCCAGCAGCTCAGGGGCGAACACTGAA.

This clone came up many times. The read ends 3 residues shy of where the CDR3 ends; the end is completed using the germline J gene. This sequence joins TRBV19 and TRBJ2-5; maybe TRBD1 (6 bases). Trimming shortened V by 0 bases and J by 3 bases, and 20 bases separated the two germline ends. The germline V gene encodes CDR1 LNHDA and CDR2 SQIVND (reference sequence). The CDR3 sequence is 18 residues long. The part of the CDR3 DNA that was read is TGTGCCAGTAGTATAGATCTCCAGGGGCCGGCTGGGGAAGAGACC. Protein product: CASSIDLQGPAGEET. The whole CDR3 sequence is CASSIDLQGPAGEETQYF.

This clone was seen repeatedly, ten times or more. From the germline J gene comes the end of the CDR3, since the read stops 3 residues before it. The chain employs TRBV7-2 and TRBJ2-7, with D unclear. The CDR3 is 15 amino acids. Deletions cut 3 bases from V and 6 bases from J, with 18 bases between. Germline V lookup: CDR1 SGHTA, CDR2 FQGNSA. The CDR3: CASSFLTLRTSEQYF. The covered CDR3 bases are TGTGCCAGCAGCTTTCTAACTCTTCGTACTTCCGAG.

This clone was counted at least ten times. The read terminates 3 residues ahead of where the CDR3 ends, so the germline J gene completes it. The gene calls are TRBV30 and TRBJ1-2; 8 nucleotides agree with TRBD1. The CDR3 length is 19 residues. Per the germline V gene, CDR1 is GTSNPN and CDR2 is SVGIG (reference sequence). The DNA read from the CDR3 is TGTGCCTGGAATTACCGGCTACTAAAGGACAGGGAATTGATGAGGGGC. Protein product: CAWNYRLLKDRELMRG. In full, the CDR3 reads CAWNYRLLKDRELMRGYTF.

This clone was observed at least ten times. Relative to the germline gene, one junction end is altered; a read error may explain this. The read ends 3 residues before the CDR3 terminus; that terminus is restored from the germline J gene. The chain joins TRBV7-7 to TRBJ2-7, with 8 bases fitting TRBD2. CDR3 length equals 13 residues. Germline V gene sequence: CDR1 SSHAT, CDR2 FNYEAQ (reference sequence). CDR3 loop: CASSLAGRGEQYF. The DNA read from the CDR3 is TGTGCTAGCAGCTTAGCGGGGCGTGGCGAG.

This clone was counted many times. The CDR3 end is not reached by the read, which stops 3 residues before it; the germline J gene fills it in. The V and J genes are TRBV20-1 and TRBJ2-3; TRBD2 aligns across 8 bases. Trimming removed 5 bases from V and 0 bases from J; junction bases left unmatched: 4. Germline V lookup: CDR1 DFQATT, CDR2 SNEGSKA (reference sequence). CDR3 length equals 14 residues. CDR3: CSASPGGSTDTQYF. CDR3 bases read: TGCAGTGCTTCCCCGGGGGGGAGCACAGATACG.